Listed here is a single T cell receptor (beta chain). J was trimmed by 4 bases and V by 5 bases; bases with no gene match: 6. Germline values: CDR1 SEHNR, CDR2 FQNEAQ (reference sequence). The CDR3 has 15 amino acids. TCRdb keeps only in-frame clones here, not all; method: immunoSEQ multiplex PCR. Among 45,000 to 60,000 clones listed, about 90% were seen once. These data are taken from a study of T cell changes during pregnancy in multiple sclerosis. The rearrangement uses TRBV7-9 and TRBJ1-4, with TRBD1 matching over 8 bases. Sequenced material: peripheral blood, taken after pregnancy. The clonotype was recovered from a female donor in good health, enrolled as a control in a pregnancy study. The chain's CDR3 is CASSIRTGRNEKLFF. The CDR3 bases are TGTGCCAGCAGCATCCGGACAGGGCGTAATGAAAAACTGTTTTTT. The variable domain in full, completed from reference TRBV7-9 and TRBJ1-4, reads DTGVSQNPRHKITKRGQNVTFRCDPISEHNRLYWYRQTLGQGPEFLTYFQNEAQLEKSRLLSDRFSAERPKGSFSTLEIQRTEQGDSAMYLCASSIRTGRNEKLFFGSGTQLSVL.